This T cell receptor (beta chain) was found in a study of shared clonotypes between healthy human individuals. General study points: Among non-shared clonotypes, generation probabilities were lower than among those shared by all four donors. Clonotype sharing among donors was thought likely to change with sequencing depth. Shared clonotypes: roughly 4.5% naive CD4, roughly 3.5% naive CD8, around 2.4% memory CD4, roughly 0.4% memory CD8.

Clones were read by immunoSEQ multiplex PCR, and TCRdb kept only the in-frame ones, dropping some. The table has 2 million to 3 million clones, 90% to 95% seen once; the top ten hold approximately 0.35%. To note about this clone: What it binds is unknown.

This CDR3 is built from 12 residues. Germline loops: CDR1 MNHNS, CDR2 SASEGT. V dropped 4 bases and J dropped 4 bases, with 8 bases sitting between them. The rearrangement links TRBV6-1 to TRBJ2-7; no clear D gene. The source of this sequence is a man between 18 and 35 years old in good health. Some clones in this sample may be carry-over from other donors' samples. Sequencing was carried out using naive CD4+ T cells from PBMCs. The subset here: CD45RA+ positively selected. The CDR3 bases are TGTGCCAGCAGTGCGGTCGGTTACGAGCAGTACTTC. It is translated as CASSAVGYEQYF.